This T cell receptor (beta chain) derives from a study of blood T cell repertoires in COVID-19. About the study: PBMCs, B-cell-depleted T cells, or T cells provided the cDNA or gDNA that made up the material.

This table comes from immunoSEQ multiplex PCR, and its TCRdb copy is limited to in-frame clones, with some not included. The data show about 140,000 clones, with approximately 83% seen just once and about 8% held by the top ten. There are 16 residues in the CDR3. Germline CDR1 SSHAT, CDR2 FNYEAQ (reference sequence). About this clone itself: A read error may account for a junction end that differs from germline.

This chain connects TRBV7-7 to TRBJ2-5; 12 bases align to TRBD2. The TCR comes from a human donor in a cohort sampled during active COVID-19. Specimen: peripheral blood. The CDR3 nucleotides are TGTGCTAGCAGCCCACTAGCGGGGGGTTTCCAAGAGACCCAGTACTTC. Amino acids: CASSPLAGGFQETQYF.